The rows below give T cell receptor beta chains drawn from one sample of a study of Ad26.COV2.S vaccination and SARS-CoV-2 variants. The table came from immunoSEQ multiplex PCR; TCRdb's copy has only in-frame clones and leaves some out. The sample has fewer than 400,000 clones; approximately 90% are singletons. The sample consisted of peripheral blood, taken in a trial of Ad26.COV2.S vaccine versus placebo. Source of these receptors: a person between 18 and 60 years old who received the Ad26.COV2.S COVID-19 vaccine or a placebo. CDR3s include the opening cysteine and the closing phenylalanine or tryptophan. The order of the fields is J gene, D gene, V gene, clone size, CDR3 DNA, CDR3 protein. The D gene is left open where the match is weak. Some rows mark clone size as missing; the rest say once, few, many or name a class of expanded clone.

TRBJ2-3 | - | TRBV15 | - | TGTGCCACCAGCAGAGATTGGGGCAGTCCAACAGATACGCAGTATTTT | CATSRDWGSPTDTQYF
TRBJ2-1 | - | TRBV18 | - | TGTGCCAGCTCACCGCCGGTCTCCGGCTGGGATGAGCAGTTCTTC | CASSPPVSGWDEQFF
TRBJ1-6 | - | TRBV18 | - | TGTGCCAGGGGGACAATTGTGAGCTCCTATAATTCACCCCTCCACTTT | CARGTIVSSYNSPLHF
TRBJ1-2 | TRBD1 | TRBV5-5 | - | TGTGCCAGCAGCTGGACACAGGGGCCCGCTAACTATGGCTACACCTTC | CASSWTQGPANYGYTF
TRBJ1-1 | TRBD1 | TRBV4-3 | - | TGCGCCAGCTCCGGGACAGGGAGAACTGAAGCTTTCTTT | CASSGTGRTEAFF
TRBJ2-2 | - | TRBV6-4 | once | TGTGCCAGCAGTACACAGGGAGGAACCGGGGAGCTGTTTTTT | CASSTQGGTGELFF
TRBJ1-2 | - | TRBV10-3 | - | TGTGCCATCAGTGAAGCTCGACAGACGTCCACGACTAACTATGGCTACACCTTC | CAISEARQTSTTNYGYTF
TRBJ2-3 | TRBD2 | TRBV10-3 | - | TGTGCCATCAGTGATTCCGGGACTAGCGGGCGGGATGACCGTCCCACAGATACGCAGTATTTT | CAISDSGTSGRDDRPTDTQYF
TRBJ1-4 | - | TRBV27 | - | TGTGCCAGCAGGGGGGGGACGTGGCTCAATGAAAAACTGTTTTTT | CASRGGTWLNEKLFF
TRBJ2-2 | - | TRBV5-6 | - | TGTGCCAGCAGTTCGCCCACCAGGGTTTCTCCGAACACCGGGGAGCTGTTTTTT | CASSSPTRVSPNTGELFF
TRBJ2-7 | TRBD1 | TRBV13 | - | TGTGCCAGCAGCCTAAGGGACAGGCCAGCCGAGCAGTACTTC | CASSLRDRPAEQYF
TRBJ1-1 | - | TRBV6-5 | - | TGTGCCAGCAGTCGCGTCATGAACACTGAAGCTTTCTTT | CASSRVMNTEAFF
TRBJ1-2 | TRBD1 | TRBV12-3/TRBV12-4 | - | TGTGCCAGCAGTTGGGACAGGGTAGGAGGCTACACCTTC | CASSWDRVGGYTF
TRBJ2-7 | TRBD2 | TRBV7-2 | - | TGTGCCAGCAGCTTACATCCTAGCGGGGGGCTTCTCTCCTACGAGCAGTACTTC | CASSLHPSGGLLSYEQYF
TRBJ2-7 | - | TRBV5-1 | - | TGCGCCAGCAGCCCGGAGGTGGCAGCAGAGACCCACGAGCAGTACTTC | CASSPEVAAETHEQYF
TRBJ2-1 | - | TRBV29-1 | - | TGCAGCGTTGACAGGACGAGGAATGAGCAGTTCTTC | CSVDRTRNEQFF
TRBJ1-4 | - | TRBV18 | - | TGTGCCAGCTCACCAGGGAGCGAGGGAAATGAAAAACTGTTTTTT | CASSPGSEGNEKLFF
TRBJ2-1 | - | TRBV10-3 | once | TGTGCCATCAGTGAGGGACAGCTGGGGGGCAATGAGCAGTTCTTC | CAISEGQLGGNEQFF
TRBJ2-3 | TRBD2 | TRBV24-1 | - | TGTGCCACCAGTGACCGGGGACTAGCGGGTCCGCAGTATTTT | CATSDRGLAGPQYF
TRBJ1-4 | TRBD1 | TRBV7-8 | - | TGTGCCAGCAGCTCCCATGACAGGGTGCGTTTTGAGGGTGAAAAACTGTTTTTT | CASSSHDRVRFEGEKLFF